This is a list of T cell receptor beta chains from one sample in a study of vaccination and CD4 T cells after COVID-19. For these receptors, no antigen is known. MiXCR, applied by TCRdb to the PCR reads, yields one record per CDR3 protein. In the table there are 9,500 to 15,000 distinct CDR3 sequences, roughly 77% of which are singletons. The sequenced sample consisted of CD4+ T cells from blood, cultured in vitro. These receptors originate from a human donor who had recovered from COVID-19. Each CDR3 is given with its conserved first and last residue. D genes are given only for firm matches. For some rows the clone size is stated as once, few or many, or as a class when expanded; others skip it.

v_gene,abundance,j_gene,d_gene,CDR3aa,CDR3nt
TRBV7-2,-,TRBJ2-5,TRBD2,CASSSSGGEETQYF,TGTGCCAGCAGCTCTAGCGGGGGGGAAGAGACCCAGTACTTC
TRBV15,-,TRBJ2-2,TRBD2,CATSRDKAGTSRGELFF,TGTGCCACCAGCAGAGACAAAGCCGGGACTAGCCGCGGGGAGCTGTTTTTT
TRBV1,-,TRBJ2-7,-,CTSSLLAGGLYEQYF,TGCACCAGCAGCCTGCTAGCGGGAGGTTTGTACGAGCAGTACTTC
TRBV6-2/TRBV6-3,-,TRBJ1-5,-,CATRQGTHQPQHF,TGTGCCACCAGGCAGGGAACGCATCAGCCCCAGCATTTT
TRBV7-6,-,TRBJ2-3,TRBD1,CASSRGTGGADTQYF,TGTGCCAGCAGCCGTGGGACAGGGGGCGCAGATACGCAGTATTTT
TRBV6-2/TRBV6-3,few,TRBJ1-5,TRBD1,CASRAWAGGEQPQHF,TGTGCCAGCAGAGCTTGGGCAGGGGGCGAGCAGCCCCAGCATTTT
TRBV19,-,TRBJ1-5,-,CASSMVGGPNQPQHF,TGTGCCAGTAGTATGGTGGGGGGGCCCAATCAGCCCCAGCATTTT
TRBV7-6,-,TRBJ2-5,-,CASSRPGETQYF,TGTGCCAGCAGCCGCCCAGGGGAGACCCAGTACTTC
TRBV20-1,once,TRBJ2-1,-,CSASFGTTYNEQFF,TGCAGTGCTAGTTTCGGGACAACCTACAATGAGCAGTTCTTC
TRBV12-3/TRBV12-4,-,TRBJ1-1,TRBD1,CASLRKNKGTGARAFF,TGTGCCAGCCTTCGAAAAAACAAGGGAACAGGGGCGAGAGCTTTCTTT
TRBV19,-,TRBJ1-5,-,CASSTGQSRHQPQHF,TGTGCCAGTAGTACGGGCCAGAGCAGGCATCAGCCCCAGCATTTT
TRBV28,-,TRBJ2-3,-,CASSTPALDTQYF,TGTGCCAGCAGTACCCCGGCTCTCGATACGCAGTATTTT
TRBV7-2,-,TRBJ1-2,TRBD1,CASSLGTGNYGYTF,TGTGCCAGCAGCTTAGGGACAGGGAATTATGGCTACACCTTC
TRBV11-3,-,TRBJ2-3,TRBD2,CASSWTSMGTQYF,TGTGCCAGCAGCTGGACTAGCATGGGTACGCAGTATTTT
TRBV21-1,-,TRBJ1-5,-,CAIPPIAGGGAGNQPQHF,TGTGCCATCCCCCCCATCGCTGGAGGGGGCGCCGGCAATCAGCCCCAGCATTTT
TRBV6-1,-,TRBJ1-1,-,CASSESRVRINTEAFF,TGTGCCAGCAGTGAAAGCAGGGTGCGGATAAACACTGAAGCTTTCTTT
TRBV25-1,-,TRBJ1-2,-,CASSESFQGDYGYTF,TGTGCCAGCAGTGAATCCTTCCAGGGAGACTATGGCTACACCTTC
TRBV6-1,-,TRBJ2-7,-,CASRTEGAGPHEQYF,TGTGCCAGCAGGACGGAAGGAGCAGGGCCCCACGAGCAGTACTTC
TRBV6-1,few,TRBJ2-2,-,CASSESEGEGGELFF,TGTGCCAGCAGTGAAAGTGAGGGGGAGGGCGGGGAGCTGTTTTTT
TRBV12-3/TRBV12-4,-,TRBJ2-5,TRBD1,CASSSRDRGQETQYF,TGTGCCAGCAGTTCCCGGGACAGGGGCCAAGAGACCCAGTACTTC
TRBV6-1,-,TRBJ1-1,TRBD1,CASSVDRDAEAFF,TGTGCCAGCAGTGTCGACAGGGACGCTGAAGCTTTCTTT
TRBV15,-,TRBJ1-1,-,CATSREPYRVGTGLMNTEAFF,TGTGCCACCAGCAGAGAACCTTACAGGGTTGGAACGGGGCTTATGAACACTGAAGCTTTCTTT